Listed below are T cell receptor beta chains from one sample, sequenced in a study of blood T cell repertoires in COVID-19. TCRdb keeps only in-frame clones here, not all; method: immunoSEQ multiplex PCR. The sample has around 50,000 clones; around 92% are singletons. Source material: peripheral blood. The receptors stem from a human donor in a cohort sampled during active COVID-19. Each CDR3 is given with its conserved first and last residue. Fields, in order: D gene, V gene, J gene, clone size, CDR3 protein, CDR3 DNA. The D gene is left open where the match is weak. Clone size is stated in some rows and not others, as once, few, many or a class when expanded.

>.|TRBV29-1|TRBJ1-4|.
CSVEWGQKLFF
TGCAGCGTTGAATGGGGCCAAAAACTGTTTTTT
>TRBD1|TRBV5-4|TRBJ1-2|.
CASSQGQGWGDGYTF
TGTGCCAGCAGCCAAGGACAGGGATGGGGTGATGGCTACACCTTC
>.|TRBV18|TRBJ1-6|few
CASSLDRKNSPLHF
TGTGCCAGCTCACTCGACAGGAAGAATTCACCCCTCCACTTT
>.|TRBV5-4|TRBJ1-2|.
CASSLGGGGYTF
TGTGCCAGCAGCTTGGGCGGGGGCGGCTACACCTTC
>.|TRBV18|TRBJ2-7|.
CASSPTGSYEQYF
TGTGCCAGCTCCCCAACAGGGTCCTACGAGCAGTACTTC
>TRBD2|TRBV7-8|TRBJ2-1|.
CASSLRLAGVKLNEQFF
TGTGCCAGCAGCCTCCGACTAGCGGGAGTCAAGTTAAATGAGCAGTTCTTC
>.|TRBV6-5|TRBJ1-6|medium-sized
CASSYPGETPLHF
TGTGCCAGCAGTTACCCCGGGGAGACACCCCTCCACTTT
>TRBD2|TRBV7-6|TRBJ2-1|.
CASLAGSSYNEQFF
TGTGCCAGCTTAGCGGGGAGCTCCTACAATGAGCAGTTCTTC
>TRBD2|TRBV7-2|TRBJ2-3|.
CASSFLAGGVADTQYF
TGTGCCAGCAGCTTTCTAGCGGGTGGCGTCGCAGATACGCAGTATTTT
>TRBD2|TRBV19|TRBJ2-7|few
CASSTPLAGVAYEQYF
TGTGCCAGTAGTACTCCACTAGCGGGTGTGGCCTACGAGCAGTACTTC
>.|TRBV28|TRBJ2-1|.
CASSRGNEQFF
TGTGCCAGCAGCAGGGGCAATGAGCAGTTCTTC